The 16 T cell receptor beta chains in this list originate from one sample, sequenced in a study of control samples from healthy donors and cancer patients. Clones were sequenced by immunoSEQ multiplex PCR, and TCRdb holds only the in-frame ones, with some missing. The sample consists of under 80,000 clones, over 75% of them appearing once. The sequenced material came from blood. Source of these receptors: a man aged 50 or older in good health.

This chain connects TRBV30 to TRBJ1-3; tentatively, D is TRBD1 (5 bases). Trimming left V 2 bases short and J 7 bases short, with 12 bases between. The CDR3 sequence is 13 residues long. Per germline, CDR1 GTSNPN and CDR2 SVGIG (reference sequence). CDR3 DNA sequence: TGTGCCTGGAGTTTGTTGGGGGTGAACACCATATATTTT. This encodes CAWSLLGVNTIYF.

The chain is built from TRBV11-2 and TRBJ2-7; D is possibly TRBD2 (5 bases). The germline V gene has CDR1 SGHAT and CDR2 FQNNGV. Trimming pared 0 bases from V and 3 bases from J, leaving 9 bases between. There are 14 residues in the CDR3. The CDR3 sequence is CASSLDEGRYEQYF. In nucleotides, the CDR3 is TGTGCCAGCAGCTTAGATGAGGGCCGCTACGAGCAGTACTTC. The whole variable domain, remainder taken from reference TRBV11-2 and TRBJ2-7, is EAGVAQSPRYKIIEKRQSVAFWCNPISGHATLYWYQQILGQGPKLLIQFQNNGVVDDSQLPKDRFSAERLKGVDSTLKIQPAKLEDSAVYLCASSLDEGRYEQYFGPGTRLTVT.

CDR3 in amino acids: CASSFKDSPYNSPLHF. Written as DNA, the CDR3 is TGCGCCAGCAGCTTTAAGGACAGTCCCTATAATTCACCCCTCCACTTT. The chain combines TRBV5-1 with TRBJ1-6, with D tentatively TRBD1 (6 bases). CDR3 length equals 16 residues. Germline V CDR1 and CDR2: SGHRS, YFSETQ. Between the trimmed V and J ends, which lost 2 bases and 2 bases, there was a span of 11 bases.

With regard to this clone: One junction end does not reproduce the germline sequence, and a read error may be involved. The chain couples TRBV2 to TRBJ1-6; 10 nucleotides agree with TRBD1. Germline V gene sequence: CDR1 SNHLY, CDR2 FYNNEI. The CDR3 runs 13 residues. The CDR3: CASSEVTGGRDPF. The CDR3, as DNA: TGTGCCAGCAGTGAAGTGACAGGGGGCCGGGATCCTTTT.

The chain employs TRBV2 and TRBJ2-3; 8 bases align to TRBD2. CDR1 is SNHLY, CDR2 FYNNEI, per germline. The CDR3 has 15 residues. After removal of 4 bases from V and 2 bases from J, the junction contained 5 bases not matched to a gene. CDR3 sequence (DNA): TGTGCCAGCAGTGGGGCTAGCGGGTACACAGATACGCAGTATTTT. It encodes CASSGASGYTDTQYF.

The chain links TRBV4-3 to TRBJ2-7; possibly TRBD2 for D (5 bases). The CDR3 spans 17 residues. V gave up 2 bases and J gave up 2 bases, with 19 bases separating them. Germline V gene sequence: CDR1 LGHNA, CDR2 YSLEER. CDR3 residues: CASSQYKEAEVAYEQYF. DNA of the CDR3: TGCGCCAGCAGCCAATATAAAGAAGCGGAAGTGGCCTACGAGCAGTACTTC.

The V call is TRBV5-1, the J call TRBJ2-1; D might be TRBD1 (6 bases). The CDR3 has 15 residues. Per the germline V gene, CDR1 is SGHRS and CDR2 is YFSETQ. V was cut by 5 bases and J by 5 bases, with 17 bases left in between. As DNA, the CDR3 is TGCGCCAGCAGATTACAGGGACGCACACACAATGAGCAGTTCTTC. It specifies CASRLQGRTHNEQFF.

V gene TRBV4-3 combines with J gene TRBJ2-5; 8 bases are shared with TRBD2. Per the germline V gene, CDR1 is LGHNA and CDR2 is YSLEER. The V gene end was trimmed by 1 base and the J gene end by 1 base; junction bases not matched to a gene: 5. CDR3 size: 16 residues. The CDR3 spells CASSQVSGGLQETQYF. In nucleotides, the CDR3 is TGCGCCAGCAGCCAAGTGAGCGGGGGCCTCCAAGAGACCCAGTACTTC.

This chain uses TRBV7-9 with TRBJ1-4, with a tentative D call TRBD1 (5 bases). The CDR3 spans 15 residues. V lost 2 bases, J lost 3 bases, and 10 bases lay in between. Germline CDR1 reads SEHNR; CDR2 reads FQNEAQ (reference sequence). CDR3 in DNA: TGTGCCAGCAGCTTACAGACAGTGGCTAATGAAAAACTGTTTTTT. The encoded protein is CASSLQTVANEKLFF.

This rearrangement joins TRBV5-4 to TRBJ2-3; D is tentatively TRBD1 or TRBD2 (5 bases each). Germline CDR1 is SGHNT and CDR2 is YYREEE (reference sequence). The CDR3 covers 12 residues. With 5 bases removed from V and 6 bases from J, the gap between germline ends came to 10 bases. CDR3 in amino acids: CASRWGGDTQYF. The CDR3 bases are TGTGCCAGCAGGTGGGGCGGGGATACGCAGTATTTT.

The V gene is TRBV6-6, the J gene TRBJ1-2; D is perhaps TRBD1 (5 bases). The CDR3 consists of 17 residues. Trimming removed 5 bases from V and 3 bases from J, with 22 bases in between. CDR1 and CDR2 (germline): MNHNY, SVGAGI (reference sequence). As DNA, the CDR3 is TGTGCCAGCAGTCCACCCGGGACCCTAAGCGTCCACTATGGCTACACCTTC. Translating gives CASSPPGTLSVHYGYTF.

The chain uses TRBV12-3 or TRBV12-4 and TRBJ1-2; D might be TRBD1 (5 bases). Trimming stripped 6 bases from V and 8 bases from J, with 16 bases between. The CDR3 has 13 residues. CDR3 protein: CASRDGTAGGYTF. CDR3 DNA sequence: TGTGCCAGCAGGGACGGGACTGCCGGAGGCTACACCTTC.

The genes are TRBV27 and TRBJ2-3; 7 bases line up with TRBD2. This CDR3 spans 15 amino acids. CDR1 is MNHEY, CDR2 SMNVEV, per germline (reference sequence). V lost 4 bases and J lost 1; bases outside the gene matches: 5. The DNA for the CDR3 is TGTGCCAGCAGTTCCGTCAGCGGGGGCACAGATACGCAGTATTTT. This codes for CASSSVSGGTDTQYF.

The V call is TRBV30, the J call TRBJ1-3, with D unclear. V was pared by 2 bases and J by 4 bases, with 18 bases between. Per the germline V gene, CDR1 is GTSNPN and CDR2 is SVGIG (reference sequence). This CDR3 spans 16 amino acids. This CDR3 reads CAWSYRRRSSGNTIYF. In nucleotides, the CDR3 is TGTGCCTGGAGTTATAGACGGCGGTCGAGCGGAAACACCATATATTTT.

The chain links TRBV30 to TRBJ1-2; 7 bases map to TRBD1. The V and J ends lost 0 bases and 4 bases, in that order; junction bases with no gene match: 8. This CDR3 is built from 15 residues. CDR1 and CDR2 (germline): GTSNPN, SVGIG (reference sequence). CDR3 DNA: TGTGCCTGGAGTGTACTGGCAGGGGGAAGCTATGGCTACACCTTC. Its translation: CAWSVLAGGSYGYTF.

The chain recombines TRBV5-1 with TRBJ2-7; D perhaps matches TRBD2 (5 bases). The germline gives CDR1 SGHRS, CDR2 YFSETQ. The CDR3 has 16 amino acids. Trimming cost V 0 bases and J 7 bases, with 20 bases left between them. CDR3 region: CASSLDLEEAIREQYF. In DNA form, the CDR3 reads TGCGCCAGCAGCTTGGACTTAGAGGAGGCGATCCGGGAGCAGTACTTC.